This T cell receptor (beta chain) comes out of a study of blood T cell repertoires in COVID-19. Repertoires were generated with immunoSEQ multiplex PCR, while TCRdb's copy carries only in-frame clones and drops some. This sample carries more than 300,000 clones, about 84% of them seen once, and the ten largest clones take approximately 1.5%. The clonotype was recovered from a woman aged 45-65 years with acute or convalescent COVID-19. Sequencing was carried out using peripheral blood.

CDR3 amino acids: CASSTTGQRIYGYTF. In DNA, the CDR3 is TGTGCCAGTAGTACTACGGGACAGCGAATCTATGGCTACACCTTC. The V gene is TRBV19, the J gene TRBJ1-2; 7 positions agree with TRBD1. Trimming removed 4 bases from V and 4 bases from J; junction bases left unmatched: 9. The CDR3 extends over 15 amino acids. Germline V lookup: CDR1 LNHDA, CDR2 SQIVND (reference sequence).